The rows below give T cell receptor beta chains drawn from one sample of a study of T cells in localized non-small cell lung cancer. Sequencing was performed with immunoSEQ multiplex PCR; in TCRdb, only in-frame clones are kept and a portion is missing. The sample carries about 74,000 clones, 70% to 85% recorded once. The sequences come from peripheral blood, collected before any cancer treatment. Receptors originate from a female donor of 60 years or more with stage I lung adenocarcinoma. Each CDR3 is given with its conserved first and last residue. A D gene is named only where the DNA matches it firmly. For some rows the clone size is stated as once, few or many, or as a class when expanded; others skip it.

J gene | V gene | D gene | clone size | CDR3 protein | CDR3 DNA
TRBJ2-7 | TRBV9 | NA | once | CASSVGLRSYEQYF | TGTGCCAGCAGCGTAGGACTCCGCTCCTACGAGCAGTACTTC
TRBJ2-1 | TRBV5-1 | NA | NA | CASSQRPNDEQFF | TGCGCCAGCAGCCAACGGCCCAACGATGAGCAGTTCTTC
TRBJ2-2 | TRBV7-9 | TRBD1 | few | CASSPGTGTGELFF | TGTGCCAGCAGCCCCGGGACAGGGACCGGGGAGCTGTTTTTT
TRBJ1-4 | TRBV6-6 | NA | NA | CASSSDRRTNEKLFF | TGTGCCAGCAGTTCAGACCGGAGGACTAATGAAAAACTGTTTTTT
TRBJ1-1 | TRBV6-1 | NA | few | CATFELGKAFF | TGTGCCACTTTTGAGTTAGGGAAGGCTTTCTTT
TRBJ1-1 | TRBV18 | NA | NA | CASSPQVRGNTEAFF | TGTGCCAGCTCACCACAGGTTCGGGGGAACACTGAAGCTTTCTTT
TRBJ2-7 | TRBV5-1 | TRBD2 | once | CASSLLGLDSYEQYF | TGCGCCAGCAGCTTGTTGGGACTAGACTCCTACGAGCAGTACTTC
TRBJ2-7 | TRBV4-1 | TRBD2 | few | CASSRTSDGEQYF | TGCGCCAGCAGTCGGACTAGCGACGGCGAGCAGTACTTC
TRBJ1-2 | TRBV6-5 | NA | NA | CASRSRGGYGYTF | TGTGCCAGCAGAAGCAGGGGTGGCTATGGCTACACCTTC
TRBJ1-2 | TRBV7-8 | TRBD1 | NA | CASSSLTGYGYTF | TGTGCCAGCAGCTCCTTGACAGGGTACGGCTACACCTTC
TRBJ2-7 | TRBV5-4 | NA | NA | CASSSQGGEQYF | TGTGCCAGCAGCTCGCAGGGTGGTGAGCAGTACTTC
TRBJ2-3 | TRBV7-2 | TRBD2 | NA | CASSRVGLAGVRDTQYF | TGTGCCAGCAGCCGAGTCGGGCTAGCGGGAGTAAGGGATACGCAGTATTTT
TRBJ1-1 | TRBV21-1 | NA | NA | CASSKGTKINWNTEAFF | TGTGCCAGCAGCAAGGGGACAAAAATTAACTGGAACACTGAAGCTTTCTTT
TRBJ2-5 | TRBV21-1 | NA | NA | CASSPHRLAGGPQTQYF | TGTGCCAGCAGCCCTCACCGGCTAGCGGGGGGGCCGCAGACCCAGTACTTC
TRBJ2-2 | TRBV10-3 | NA | NA | CAISVRYRDTGELFF | TGTGCCATCAGTGTGCGTTATAGGGACACCGGGGAGCTGTTTTTT
TRBJ2-5 | TRBV4-2 | NA | NA | CASSQVEGNQETQYF | TGTGCCAGCAGCCAAGTGGAGGGAAACCAAGAGACCCAGTACTTC
TRBJ1-6 | TRBV9 | NA | NA | CASSVTVDNSPLHF | TGTGCCAGCAGCGTCACAGTTGATAATTCACCCCTCCACTTT
TRBJ2-5 | TRBV5-4 | NA | NA | CASSLGAGWETQYF | TGTGCCAGCAGCTTGGGGGCGGGCTGGGAGACCCAGTACTTC
TRBJ2-7 | TRBV2 | TRBD2 | few | CASRDYPRSQYF | TGTGCCAGCCGGGACTACCCGAGATCGCAGTACTTC
TRBJ1-4 | TRBV6-1 | NA | NA | CASSEMAGLREKLFF | TGTGCCAGCAGTGAAATGGCAGGGCTAAGGGAAAAACTGTTTTTT
TRBJ1-2 | TRBV7-9 | NA | NA | CASSFGGRPPIDNYGYTF | TGTGCCAGCAGCTTCGGCGGCAGACCCCCCATAGATAACTATGGCTACACCTTC
TRBJ1-2 | TRBV15 | NA | NA | CATSRGKGNNYGYTF | TGTGCCACCAGCAGGGGTAAAGGAAATAACTATGGCTACACCTTC
TRBJ1-1 | TRBV29-1 | TRBD1 | once | CSAAGDRERTEAFF | TGCAGCGCCGCCGGTGACAGGGAGAGAACTGAAGCTTTCTTT
TRBJ1-1 | TRBV28 | NA | few | CASTDRFRAFF | TGTGCCAGCACCGACAGGTTTAGGGCTTTCTTT